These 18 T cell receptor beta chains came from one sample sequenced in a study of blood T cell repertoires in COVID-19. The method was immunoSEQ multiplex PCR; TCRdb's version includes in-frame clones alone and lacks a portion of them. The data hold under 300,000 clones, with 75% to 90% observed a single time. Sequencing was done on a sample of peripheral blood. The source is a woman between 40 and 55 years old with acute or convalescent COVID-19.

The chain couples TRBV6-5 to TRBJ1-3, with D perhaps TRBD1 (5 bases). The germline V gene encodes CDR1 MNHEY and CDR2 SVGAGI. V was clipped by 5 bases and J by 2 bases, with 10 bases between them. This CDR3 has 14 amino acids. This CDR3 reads CASSLKGTGNTIYF. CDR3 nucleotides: TGTGCCAGCAGTCTTAAGGGGACTGGAAACACCATATATTTT.

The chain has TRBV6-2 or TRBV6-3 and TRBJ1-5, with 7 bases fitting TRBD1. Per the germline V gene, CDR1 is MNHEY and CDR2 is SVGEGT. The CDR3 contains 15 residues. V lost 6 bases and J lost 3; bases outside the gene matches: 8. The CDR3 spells CASSRGQTPNQPQHF. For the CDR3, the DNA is TGTGCCAGCAGCCGGGGACAGACTCCCAATCAGCCCCAGCATTTT.

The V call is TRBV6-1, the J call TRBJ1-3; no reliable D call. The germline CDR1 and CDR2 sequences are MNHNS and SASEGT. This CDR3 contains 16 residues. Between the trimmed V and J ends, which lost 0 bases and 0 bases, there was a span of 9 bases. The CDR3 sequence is CASSEALLFSGNTIYF. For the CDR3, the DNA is TGTGCCAGCAGTGAAGCTCTCCTATTCTCTGGAAACACCATATATTTT.

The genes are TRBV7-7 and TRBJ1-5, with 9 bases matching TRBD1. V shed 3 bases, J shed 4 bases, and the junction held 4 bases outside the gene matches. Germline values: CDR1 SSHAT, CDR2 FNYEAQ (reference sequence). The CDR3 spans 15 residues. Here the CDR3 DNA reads TGTGCCAGCAGCTTGCCGGGACAGGGTAATCAGCCCCAGCATTTT. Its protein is CASSLPGQGNQPQHF.

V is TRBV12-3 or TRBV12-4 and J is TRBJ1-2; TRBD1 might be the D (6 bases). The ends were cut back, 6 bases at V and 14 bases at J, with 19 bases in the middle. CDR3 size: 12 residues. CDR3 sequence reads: CASSPDRLANTF. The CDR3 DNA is TGTGCCAGCAGCCCGGACAGATTGGCTAATACCTTC.

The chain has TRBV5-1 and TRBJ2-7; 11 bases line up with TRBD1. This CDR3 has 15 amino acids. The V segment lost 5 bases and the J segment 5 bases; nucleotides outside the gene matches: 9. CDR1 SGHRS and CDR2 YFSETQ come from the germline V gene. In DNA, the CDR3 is TGCGCCAGCAGGGAGGGGACAGGGGGTTCCCACGAGCAGTACGTC. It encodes CASREGTGGSHEQYV.

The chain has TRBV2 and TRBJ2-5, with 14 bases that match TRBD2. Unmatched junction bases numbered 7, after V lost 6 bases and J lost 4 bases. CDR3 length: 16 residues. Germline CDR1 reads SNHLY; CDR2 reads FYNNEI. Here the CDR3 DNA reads TGTGCCAGCAGGAAGACTAGCGGGGGGGCCGGAGAGACCCAGTACTTC. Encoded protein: CASRKTSGGAGETQYF.

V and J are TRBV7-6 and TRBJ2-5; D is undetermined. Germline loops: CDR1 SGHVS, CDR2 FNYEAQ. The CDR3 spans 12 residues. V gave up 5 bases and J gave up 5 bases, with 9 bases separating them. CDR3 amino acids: CASSPVVETQYF. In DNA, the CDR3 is TGTGCCAGCAGCCCTGTCGTGGAGACCCAGTACTTC.

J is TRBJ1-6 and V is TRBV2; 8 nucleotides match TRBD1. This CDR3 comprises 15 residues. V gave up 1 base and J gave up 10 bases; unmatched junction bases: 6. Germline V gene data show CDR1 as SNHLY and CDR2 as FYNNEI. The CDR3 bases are TGTGCCAGCAGTGAAGAGAGACAGGGGATCTCACCCCTCCACTTT. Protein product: CASSEERQGISPLHF.

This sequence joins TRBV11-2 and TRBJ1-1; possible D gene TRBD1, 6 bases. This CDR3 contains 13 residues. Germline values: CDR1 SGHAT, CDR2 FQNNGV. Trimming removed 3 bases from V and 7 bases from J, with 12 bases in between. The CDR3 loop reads CASSLRGRSEAFF. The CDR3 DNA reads TGTGCCAGCAGCTTGCGGGGGCGCAGTGAAGCTTTCTTT.

CDR3 sequence: CASSLDFGNRGNTEAFF. The CDR3 DNA reads TGTGCCAGCAGCTTAGATTTCGGAAACAGGGGGAACACTGAAGCTTTCTTT. The rearrangement links TRBV7-2 to TRBJ1-1; TRBD1 agrees at 7 bases. The CDR3 covers 17 residues. After removal of 1 base from V and 1 base from J, the junction contained 9 bases not matched to a gene. Germline CDR1 is SGHTA and CDR2 is FQGNSA.

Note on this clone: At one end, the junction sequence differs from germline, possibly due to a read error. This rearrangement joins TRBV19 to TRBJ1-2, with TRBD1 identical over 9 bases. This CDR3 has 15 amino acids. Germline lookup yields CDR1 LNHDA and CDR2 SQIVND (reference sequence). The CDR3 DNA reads TGTGCCAGTAGTATAGAAACGGGGACAGGGAGGGCCAGGGCCTTC. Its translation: CASSIETGTGRARAF.

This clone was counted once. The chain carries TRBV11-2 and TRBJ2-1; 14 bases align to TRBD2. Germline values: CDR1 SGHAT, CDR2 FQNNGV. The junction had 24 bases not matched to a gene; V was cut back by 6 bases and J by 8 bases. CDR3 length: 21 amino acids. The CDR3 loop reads CASSFRAPGTSGGRRWDEQFF. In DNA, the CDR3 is TGTGCCAGCAGTTTTAGGGCTCCTGGGACTAGCGGGGGAAGACGTTGGGATGAGCAGTTCTTC.

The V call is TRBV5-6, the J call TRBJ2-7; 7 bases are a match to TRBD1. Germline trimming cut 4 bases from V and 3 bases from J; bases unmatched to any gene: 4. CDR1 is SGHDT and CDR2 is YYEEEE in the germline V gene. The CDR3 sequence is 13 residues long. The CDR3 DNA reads TGTGCCAGCAGCGCTTGGGACAGCTACGAGCAGTACGTC. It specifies CASSAWDSYEQYV.

CDR3 region: CATSDYNNQPQHF. The CDR3, as DNA: TGTGCCACCAGTGATTACAACAATCAGCCCCAGCATTTT. V is TRBV24-1 and J is TRBJ1-5; D is uncertain. This CDR3 has 13 residues. Germline V gives CDR1 KGHDR, CDR2 SFDVKD. Trimming pared 2 bases from V and 3 bases from J, leaving 4 bases between.

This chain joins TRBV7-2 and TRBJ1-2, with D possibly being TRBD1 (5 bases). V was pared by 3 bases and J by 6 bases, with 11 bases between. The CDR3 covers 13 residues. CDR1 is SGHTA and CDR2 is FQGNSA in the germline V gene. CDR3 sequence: CASSFNRYHGYTF. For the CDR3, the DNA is TGTGCCAGCAGCTTCAACAGGTACCATGGCTACACCTTC.

CDR3 DNA sequence: TGTGCCAGCAGCCCCCAGAACTATGGCTACACCTTC. Its protein is CASSPQNYGYTF. The chain couples TRBV9 to TRBJ1-2; D uncertain. V was clipped by 4 bases and J by 2 bases, with 6 bases between them. CDR1 is SGDLS and CDR2 is YYNGEE in the germline V gene. This CDR3 is built from 12 residues.

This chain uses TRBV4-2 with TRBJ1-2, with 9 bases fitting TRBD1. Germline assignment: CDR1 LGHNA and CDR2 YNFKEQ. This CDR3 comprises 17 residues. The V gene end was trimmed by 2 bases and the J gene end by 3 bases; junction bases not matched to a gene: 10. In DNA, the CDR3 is TGTGCCAGCAGCCAAATCGTGACCGGGACAGGGTACTATGGCTACACCTTC. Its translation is CASSQIVTGTGYYGYTF.